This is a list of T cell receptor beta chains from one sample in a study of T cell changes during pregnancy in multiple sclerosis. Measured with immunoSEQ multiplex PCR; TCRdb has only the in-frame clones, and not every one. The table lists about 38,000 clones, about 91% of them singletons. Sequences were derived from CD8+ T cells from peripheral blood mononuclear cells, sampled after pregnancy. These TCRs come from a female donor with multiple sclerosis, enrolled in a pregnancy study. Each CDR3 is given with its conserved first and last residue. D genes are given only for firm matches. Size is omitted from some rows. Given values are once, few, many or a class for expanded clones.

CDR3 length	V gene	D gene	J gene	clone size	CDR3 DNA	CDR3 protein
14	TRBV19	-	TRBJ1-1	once	TGTGCCAGTAGTATCGCCAGGGTGAACACTGAAGCTTTCTTT	CASSIARVNTEAFF
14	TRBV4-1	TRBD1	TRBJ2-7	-	TGCGCCAGCAGCTACGGACAGGGGACCTACGAGCAGTACTTC	CASSYGQGTYEQYF
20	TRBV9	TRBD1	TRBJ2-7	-	TGTGCCAGCAGCGTAATATGGTGTCCGGGACAGGGGACATCCCCCTACGAGCAGTACTTC	CASSVIWCPGQGTSPYEQYF
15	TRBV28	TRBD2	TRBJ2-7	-	TGTGCCAGCAGTTTGGGACTAGCGGGCTCCTACGAGCAGTACTTC	CASSLGLAGSYEQYF
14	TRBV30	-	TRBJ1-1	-	TGTGCCTGGAGTGAGGTTGGGCTGAACACTGAAGCTTTCTTT	CAWSEVGLNTEAFF
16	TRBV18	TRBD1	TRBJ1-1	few	TGTGCCAGCTCACCGGGACAGGGGGCCATGAACACTGAAGCTTTCTTT	CASSPGQGAMNTEAFF
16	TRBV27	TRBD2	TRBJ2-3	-	TGTGCCCTACTCTCCTGGGGCGGGAGAGGGCCAGATACGCAGTATTTT	CALLSWGGRGPDTQYF
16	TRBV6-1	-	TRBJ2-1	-	TGTGCCAGCAGTGAAGTTCATACCCGGGGAGGAAATGAGCAGTTCTTC	CASSEVHTRGGNEQFF
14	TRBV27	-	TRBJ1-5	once	TGTGCCAGCAGTTTAGCCCAGGCGAATCAGCCCCAGCATTTT	CASSLAQANQPQHF
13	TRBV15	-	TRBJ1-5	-	TGTGCCACCAGCAGAGTTTTCCCGGCGGCCCAGCATTTT	CATSRVFPAAQHF
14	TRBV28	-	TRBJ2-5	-	TGTGCCAGCACCATGACCGGCGGCGCGGGGACCCAGTACTTC	CASTMTGGAGTQYF
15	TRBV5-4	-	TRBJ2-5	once	TGTGCCAGCAGCTTCTCTACTAAGAGGTCAGAGACCCAGTACTTC	CASSFSTKRSETQYF
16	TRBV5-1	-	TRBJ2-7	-	TGCGCCAGCAGCTTGGATGTTGACAAGCCCCCCTACGAGCAGTACTTC	CASSLDVDKPPYEQYF
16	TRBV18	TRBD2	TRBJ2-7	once	TGTGCCAGCTCACTAGGACTAGCGGGAGACACCTACGAGCAGTACTTC	CASSLGLAGDTYEQYF
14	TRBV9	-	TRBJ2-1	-	TGTGCCAGCAGCGTAGGGGGCGGGGACAATGAGCAGTTCTTC	CASSVGGGDNEQFF
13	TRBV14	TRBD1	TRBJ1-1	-	TGTGCCAGCAGGGGACAGGGAGGAACTGAAGCTTTCTTT	CASRGQGGTEAFF
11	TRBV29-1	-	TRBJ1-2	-	TGCAGCGTGGCGGTGGGGCCTGGCTACACCTTC	CSVAVGPGYTF
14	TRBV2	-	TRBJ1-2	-	TGTGCCAGCAGTGAAGCCGGACAGACCTATGGCTACACCTTC	CASSEAGQTYGYTF
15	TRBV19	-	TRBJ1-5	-	TGTGCCAGTAGTATCGCCCAGGGCTTCAATCAGCCCCAGCATTTT	CASSIAQGFNQPQHF
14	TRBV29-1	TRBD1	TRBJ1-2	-	TGCAGCGTTCGGATGAAGGGGGCCGGGTATGGCTACACCTTC	CSVRMKGAGYGYTF
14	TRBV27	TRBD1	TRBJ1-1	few	TGTGCCAGCAGGACAGGGGGCGTGATCACTGAAGCTTTCTTT	CASRTGGVITEAFF
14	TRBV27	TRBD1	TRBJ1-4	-	TGTGCCAGCAGTTACAGGGGAGATAATGAAAAACTGTTTTTT	CASSYRGDNEKLFF
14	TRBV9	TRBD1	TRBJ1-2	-	TGTGCCAGCAGCGCCTGGGACAGGGGCTATGGCTACACCTTC	CASSAWDRGYGYTF
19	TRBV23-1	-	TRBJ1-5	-	TGCGCCAGCAGTCAATCGGGGGGAGGGCCACGGGTTAGCAATCAGCCCCAGCATTTT	CASSQSGGGPRVSNQPQHF
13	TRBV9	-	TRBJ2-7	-	TGTGCCAGCAGCGTAGTCGGGCGGGGCGAGCAGTACTTC	CASSVVGRGEQYF
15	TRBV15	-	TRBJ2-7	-	TGTGCCACCAGCAGCGGTCCGGGGAGCTCCTACGAGCAGTACTTC	CATSSGPGSSYEQYF
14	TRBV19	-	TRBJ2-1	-	TGTGCCAGTAGTATCGCGCTAGGAGTGCATGAGCAGTTCTTC	CASSIALGVHEQFF
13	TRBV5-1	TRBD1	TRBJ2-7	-	TGCGCCAGCAGCGAGACAGGGGCTTACGAGCAGTACTTC	CASSETGAYEQYF
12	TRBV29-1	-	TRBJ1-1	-	TGCAGCGTTGACTGGGAGGGCAGTGAAGCTTTCTTT	CSVDWEGSEAFF
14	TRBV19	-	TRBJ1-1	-	TGTGCCAGTAGCCTGATCACTACCAGATCTGAAGCTTTCTTT	CASSLITTRSEAFF
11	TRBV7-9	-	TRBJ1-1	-	TGTGCCAGCAGGGCCAACACTGAAGCTTTCTTT	CASRANTEAFF
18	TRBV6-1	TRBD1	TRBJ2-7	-	TGTGCCAGCAGTGCGACAGGGGCCTTGTTCCGGGGGTCCTACGAGCAGTACTTC	CASSATGALFRGSYEQYF
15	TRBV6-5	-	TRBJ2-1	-	TGTGCCAGCAGTTACACCGACCAGGGTAGTAATGAGCAGTTCTTC	CASSYTDQGSNEQFF
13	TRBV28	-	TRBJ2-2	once	TGTGCCAGCAAACTAGCAGTTGCCGGGGAGCTGTTTTTT	CASKLAVAGELFF
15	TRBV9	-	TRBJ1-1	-	TGTGCCAGCAGCGTAAATCCCGGGTCTGGCACTGAAGCTTTCTTT	CASSVNPGSGTEAFF
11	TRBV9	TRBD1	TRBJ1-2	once	TGTGCCAGCAGAAGGGGGCAAGGCTACACCTTC	CASRRGQGYTF
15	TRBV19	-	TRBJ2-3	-	TGTGCCAGTAGTATAGTAGCTAGCGCCGCAGATACGCAGTATTTT	CASSIVASAADTQYF
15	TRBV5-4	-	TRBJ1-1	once	TGTGCCAGCAGCTCGACTCCTTCGAGGGACACTGAAGCTTTCTTT	CASSSTPSRDTEAFF
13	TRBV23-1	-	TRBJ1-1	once	TGCGCCATGGGGGAGGGGATGAACACTGAAGCTTTCTTT	CAMGEGMNTEAFF
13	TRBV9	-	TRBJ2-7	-	TGTGCCAGCAGCGTAGGGGGCAGGGGCGAGCAGTACTTC	CASSVGGRGEQYF
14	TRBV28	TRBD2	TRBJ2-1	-	TGTGCCAGCACCACAGTAGCGGGTTACAATGAGCAGTTCTTC	CASTTVAGYNEQFF
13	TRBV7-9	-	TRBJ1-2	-	TGTGCCAGCAGCTTAGCAGGACAGTATGGCTACACCTTC	CASSLAGQYGYTF
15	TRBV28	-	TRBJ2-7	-	TGTGCCAGCAGTCCACTAACGACAGGACCCTACGAGCAGTACTTC	CASSPLTTGPYEQYF
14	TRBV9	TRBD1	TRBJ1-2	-	TGTGCCAGCAGCCCCCGGACAGGCCCCTATGGCTACACCTTC	CASSPRTGPYGYTF
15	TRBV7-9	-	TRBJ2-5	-	TGTGCCAGCAGCCCGCCCAGGGTATCGCAAGAGACCCAGTACTTC	CASSPPRVSQETQYF
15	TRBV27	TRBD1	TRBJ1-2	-	TGTGCCAGCAGCCGGCGGGTGGACAGGGGGAATGGCTACACCTTC	CASSRRVDRGNGYTF
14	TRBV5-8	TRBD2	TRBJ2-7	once	TGTGCCAGCAGAACGGGACTATCCACCTACGAGCAGTACTTC	CASRTGLSTYEQYF
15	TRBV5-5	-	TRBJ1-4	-	TGTGCCAGCAGGGAGGGTCGGCCTCGTGATGAAAAACTGTTTTTT	CASREGRPRDEKLFF
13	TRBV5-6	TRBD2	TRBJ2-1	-	TGTGCCAGCAGCCGTCGAGCTAGCGGGGAGCAGTTCTTC	CASSRRASGEQFF
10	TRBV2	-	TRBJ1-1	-	TGTGCCAGCCGGGGTGTGGGGGCTTTCTTT	CASRGVGAFF